Each of the 27 T cell receptor beta chains below was sequenced from the same sample in a study of blood T cell repertoires in COVID-19. Method: immunoSEQ multiplex PCR; TCRdb's copy keeps in-frame clones and lacks some. The data show roughly 64,000 clones, 80% to 90% seen once. What was sequenced was peripheral blood. These receptors originate from a man in his forties with acute or convalescent COVID-19.

The V gene is TRBV13, the J gene TRBJ2-7, with 10 bases lining up with TRBD1. Looked up from germline, CDR1 is PRHDT and CDR2 is FYEKMQ (reference sequence). This CDR3 has 15 amino acids. Unmatched junction bases numbered 6, after V lost 5 bases and J lost 2 bases. This CDR3 is CASSAQGQGTYEQYF. DNA for the CDR3: TGTGCCAGCAGCGCCCAGGGACAGGGGACCTACGAGCAGTACTTC.

This chain uses TRBV11-2 with TRBJ1-4, with a tentative D call TRBD1 (5 bases). The V gene lost 6 bases and the J gene lost 7 bases, with 12 bases spanning the gap. The CDR3 is 13 residues long. CDR1 is SGHAT and CDR2 is FQNNGV in the germline V gene. The CDR3 is CASRGEGGEKLFF. As DNA, the CDR3 is TGTGCCAGCAGGGGGGAGGGTGGTGAAAAACTGTTTTTT.

This clone appeared a single time. The chain links TRBV18 to TRBJ1-1; D gene unclear. V was pared by 2 bases and J by 3 bases, with 10 bases between. This CDR3 has 14 residues. The V gene's germline CDR1 is KGHSH and CDR2 LQKENI. DNA for the CDR3: TGTGCCAGCTCACCAAGACAATCGGACACTGAAGCTTTCTTT. Amino acid sequence: CASSPRQSDTEAFF.

The chain has TRBV10-3 and TRBJ2-7; D is unresolved. The germline V gene encodes CDR1 ENHRY and CDR2 SYGVKD. The CDR3 runs 9 residues. CDR3 coding DNA: TGTGCGAGAGGAGTCCGGCAGTACTTC. This gives the protein CARGVRQYF.

The gene calls are TRBV24-1 and TRBJ1-5; D gene ambiguous. Trimming removed 4 bases at V and 6 bases at J, with 6 bases between. The CDR3 is 12 residues long. Germline V CDR1 and CDR2: KGHDR, SFDVKD. CDR3 coding DNA: TGTGCCACCAGTGACGGTCTTCAGCCCCAGCATTTT. This encodes CATSDGLQPQHF.

The chain is built from TRBV6-2 or TRBV6-3 and TRBJ2-7, with 13 bases that match TRBD2. V lost 5 bases and J lost 3; bases outside the gene matches: 1. CDR1 is MNHEY, CDR2 SVGEGT, per germline. The CDR3 is made up of 14 amino acids. CDR3: CASSRTSGGYEQYF. The DNA for the CDR3 is TGTGCCAGCAGTCGGACTAGCGGGGGCTACGAGCAGTACTTC.

This clone was observed a few times. J is TRBJ1-1 and V is TRBV29-1; TRBD1 might be the D (5 bases). CDR1 is SQVTM and CDR2 is ANQGSEA in the germline V gene. V was clipped by 4 bases and J by 2 bases, with 11 bases between them. The CDR3 totals 13 residues. CDR3 bases: TGCAGCGTTGCCAGGGCTGTTAACACTGAAGCTTTCTTT. Translating it yields CSVARAVNTEAFF. The full variable domain, completed using reference TRBV29-1 and TRBJ1-1, is SAVISQKPSRDICQRGTSLTIQCQVDSQVTMMFWYRQQPGQSLTLIATANQGSEATYESGFVIDKFPISRPNLTFSTLTVSNMSPEDSSIYLCSVARAVNTEAFFGQGTRLTVV.

The V and J genes are TRBV18 and TRBJ1-2; 7 positions agree with TRBD1. The CDR3 is made up of 15 amino acids. Germline trimming cut 0 bases from V and 7 bases from J; bases unmatched to any gene: 8. CDR1 and CDR2 (germline): KGHSH, LQKENI. The CDR3 protein is CASSPPDRALIGYTF. The CDR3 coding sequence is TGTGCCAGCTCACCACCCGACAGGGCCCTCATTGGCTACACCTTC.

The V and J genes are TRBV6-5 and TRBJ2-2, with D perhaps matching TRBD1 (5 bases). CDR1 and CDR2 (germline): MNHEY, SVGAGI. V lost 6 bases and J 7 bases, leaving 12 bases between the germline ends. The CDR3 spans 13 residues. CDR3 residues: CASRRSGNGELFF. In nucleotides, the CDR3 is TGTGCCAGCAGGAGATCAGGGAACGGGGAGCTGTTTTTT.

This clone has just a few counts. The V gene is TRBV6-5, the J gene TRBJ1-3; D gene unclear. Germline CDR1 reads MNHEY; CDR2 reads SVGAGI. CDR3 length: 14 residues. Trimming left V 6 bases short and J 0 bases short, with 9 bases between. DNA for the CDR3: TGTGCCAGCAGGGTTGGCCTCTCTGGAAACACCATATATTTT. Encoded protein: CASRVGLSGNTIYF.

Written as DNA, the CDR3 is TGTGCCAGCAGTTACCGGGACAGTCACACTGAAGCTTTCTTT. Amino acid sequence: CASSYRDSHTEAFF. The chain recombines TRBV6-6 with TRBJ1-1; 7 bases line up with TRBD1. CDR1 is MNHNY and CDR2 is SVGAGI in the germline V gene (reference sequence). The CDR3 runs 14 residues. The junction had 3 bases not matched to a gene; V was cut back by 2 bases and J by 3 bases.

The chain joins TRBV20-1 to TRBJ2-3; TRBD1 aligns across 7 bases. CDR1 and CDR2 from the germline V gene are DFQATT and SNEGSKA (reference sequence). This CDR3 has 11 amino acids. V trimming: 3 bases; J trimming: 10 bases; junction bases outside the gene matches: 4. CDR3 amino acids: CSASDREAQYF. As DNA, the CDR3 is TGCAGTGCTAGCGACAGGGAAGCGCAGTATTTT.

This clone was detected a few times. The V call is TRBV20-1, the J call TRBJ1-2; D is undetermined. V lost 3 bases, J lost 2 bases, and 13 bases lay in between. This CDR3 spans 14 amino acids. Germline CDR1 is DFQATT and CDR2 is SNEGSKA (reference sequence). The CDR3 region has the DNA TGCAGTGCTAGTCGGGAAGGGCGGAACTATGGCTACACCTTC. Translating it yields CSASREGRNYGYTF.

The chain recombines TRBV27 with TRBJ1-2; TRBD1 agrees at 9 bases. J gave up 4 bases and V 5 bases, and 14 bases lay outside the gene matches. Per the germline V gene, CDR1 is MNHEY and CDR2 is SMNVEV (reference sequence). CDR3 length equals 17 residues. The DNA of the CDR3 is TGTGCCAGCAGTCCCGCGACAGGGGGTACGACGGTCTATGGCTACACCTTC. Amino acid sequence: CASSPATGGTTVYGYTF.

The chain uses TRBV11-3 and TRBJ2-5; D not resolved. The CDR3 covers 12 residues. CDR1 is SGHNT and CDR2 is YENEEA in the germline V gene. V lost 0 bases and J 5 bases, leaving 4 bases between the germline ends. This chain's CDR3 is CASSLDGETQYF. As DNA, the CDR3 is TGTGCCAGCAGCTTAGATGGCGAGACCCAGTACTTC.

This clone has only one observation. V usage is TRBV7-3 and J usage is TRBJ2-2; 12 bases agree with TRBD2. With 5 bases clipped from V and 5 bases from J, the junction kept 6 bases outside the gene matches. In germline, CDR1 is SGHTA, CDR2 FQGTGA. The CDR3 is 16 residues long. The CDR3, as DNA: TGTGCCAGCAGCCCCACCGGGACTAGCGGGACCGGGGAGCTGTTTTTT. Protein product: CASSPTGTSGTGELFF.

The chain joins TRBV18 to TRBJ2-5, with unresolved D. The V gene lost 6 bases and the J gene lost 5 bases, with 13 bases spanning the gap. Germline CDR1 KGHSH, CDR2 LQKENI. This CDR3 comprises 13 residues. The CDR3 DNA is TGTGCCAGCTCCCCCCCCGGAGTGGAGACCCAGTACTTC. This gives the protein CASSPPGVETQYF.

This sequence joins TRBV6-1 and TRBJ2-2, with 8 bases that match TRBD1. Trimming cost V 2 bases and J 7 bases; bases outside gene matches: 6. CDR3 length: 15 amino acids. CDR1 MNHNS and CDR2 SASEGT come from the germline V gene. The CDR3 here is CASSEMAGGFGELFF. In DNA, the CDR3 is TGTGCCAGCAGTGAAATGGCAGGGGGCTTCGGGGAGCTGTTTTTT.

The chain carries TRBV2 and TRBJ1-5; D is ambiguous. V lost 4 bases and J lost 3, with 13 bases in between. CDR3 length: 15 residues. Germline CDR1 reads SNHLY; CDR2 reads FYNNEI. CDR3 region: CASSVGRVVNQPQHF. The CDR3 bases are TGTGCCAGCAGTGTTGGGAGGGTAGTCAATCAGCCCCAGCATTTT.

The chain couples TRBV6-5 to TRBJ2-7; D is perhaps TRBD1 (5 bases). V dropped 6 bases and J dropped 5 bases, with 8 bases sitting between them. Germline values: CDR1 MNHEY, CDR2 SVGAGI. The CDR3 sequence is 11 residues long. The CDR3: CASRAGHEQYF. CDR3 DNA: TGTGCCAGCAGAGCAGGGCACGAGCAGTACTTC.

V usage is TRBV7-8 and J usage is TRBJ1-1; 9 positions match TRBD1. The germline V gene encodes CDR1 SGHVS and CDR2 FQNEAQ. Trimming cost V 3 bases and J 8 bases; bases outside gene matches: 4. CDR3 length: 13 amino acids. The DNA of the CDR3 is TGTGCCAGCAGCTTCGACAGGGGGGGAGAAGCTTTCTTT. Protein product: CASSFDRGGEAFF.

The chain employs TRBV19 and TRBJ2-7; maybe TRBD2 (5 bases). The CDR3 consists of 14 residues. Looked up from germline, CDR1 is LNHDA and CDR2 is SQIVND (reference sequence). Trimming stripped 9 bases from V and 7 bases from J, with 22 bases between. CDR3 DNA sequence: TGTGCCAGACTGGGGAGCCCTGGAACGAGGGAGCAGTACTTC. As protein: CARLGSPGTREQYF.

The chain combines TRBV7-6 with TRBJ1-5; 8 bases align to TRBD1. This CDR3 is 18 amino acids long. Per germline, CDR1 SGHVS and CDR2 FNYEAQ. V lost 0 bases to trimming and J lost 3 bases; unmatched junction nucleotides: 10. In DNA, the CDR3 is TGTGCCAGCAGCTTAGCGGTCGGGGACAGGTTGATCAATCAGCCCCAGCATTTT. This codes for CASSLAVGDRLINQPQHF.

The V and J genes are TRBV27 and TRBJ2-2; D may be TRBD2 (6 bases). Germline loops: CDR1 MNHEY, CDR2 SMNVEV (reference sequence). This CDR3 is 16 amino acids long. Trimming cost V 5 bases and J 2 bases, with 15 bases left between them. Here the CDR3 reads CASSPPWGVNTGELFF. CDR3 sequence (DNA): TGTGCCAGCAGTCCGCCTTGGGGGGTAAACACCGGGGAGCTGTTTTTT.

This chain links TRBV3-1 (or the pseudogene TRBV3-2) with TRBJ2-2; D perhaps matches TRBD2 (5 bases). In germline, CDR1 is LGHDT, CDR2 YNNKEL (reference sequence). The CDR3 runs to 16 residues. Trimming removed 1 base at V and 4 bases at J, with 13 bases between. CDR3 in DNA: TGTGCCAGCAGCCAAGCGACGGGGTCGAGCACCGGGGAGCTGTTTTTT. Translated, it gives CASSQATGSSTGELFF.

The CDR3 DNA reads TGCAGTGCTAGGTTTACGGGGACCCAGTACTTC. It codes for CSARFTGTQYF. The rearrangement joins TRBV20-1 to TRBJ2-5; no firm D call. The length of the CDR3 is 11 residues. Germline V gene data show CDR1 as DFQATT and CDR2 as SNEGSKA (reference sequence). The V end lost 3 bases, the J end lost 7 bases, and 9 bases lay between the germline ends.

This chain uses TRBV11-3 with TRBJ2-5; 8 bases line up with TRBD2. There are 15 residues in the CDR3. CDR1 and CDR2 from the germline V gene are SGHNT and YENEEA. V was clipped by 0 bases and J by 4 bases; unmatched bases: 4. CDR3 amino acids: CASSLDLRGGETQYF. The CDR3 bases are TGTGCCAGCAGCTTAGATCTACGGGGGGGAGAGACCCAGTACTTC.